This is a list of T cell receptor beta chains from one sample in a study of cytomegalovirus exposure and HLA in healthy donors. Sequencing was performed with immunoSEQ multiplex PCR; in TCRdb, only in-frame clones are kept and a portion is missing. This table holds around 130,000 clones, 81% found once. Sequencing input: PBMCs. These TCRs come from a man between 18 and 35 years old in good health and CMV-seronegative. The CDR3 runs from the conserved cysteine through the conserved F or W. A D gene is named only where the DNA matches it firmly. The size of a clone is reported for some rows only, either as once, few or many, or as a class for expanded clones.

>TRBJ1-1|TRBV9|.|.
TGTGCCAGCAGCGTAGCTCACTCAGGGAGGGACACTGAAGCTTTCTTT
CASSVAHSGRDTEAFF
>TRBJ1-5|TRBV18|.|many
TGTGCCAGCTCCAGTGCAGGTAATCAGCCCCAGCATTTT
CASSSAGNQPQHF
>TRBJ1-1|TRBV5-1|.|once
TGCGCCAGCAGCCGTAGCGGGGCCCGGGTCACTGAAGCTTTCTTT
CASSRSGARVTEAFF
>TRBJ2-3|TRBV30|TRBD2|.
TGTGCCTCAAGACTAGCGGGGGGGCCGCGGACGCAGTATTTT
CASRLAGGPRTQYF
>TRBJ1-2|TRBV29-1|.|.
TGCAGCGTTATCGGGGTTGGCTATGGCTACACCTTC
CSVIGVGYGYTF
>TRBJ2-5|TRBV13|TRBD2|.
TGTGCCAGCAGGGGACTAGCGGGGCGCCAAGAGACCCAGTACTTC
CASRGLAGRQETQYF
>TRBJ1-2|TRBV4-2|TRBD1|once
TGTGCCAGCAGCCAAGATGGAGACAGGGGGTACTATGGCTACACCTTC
CASSQDGDRGYYGYTF
>TRBJ1-2|TRBV5-6|TRBD1|.
TGTGCCAGCAGCTCCGGACAGGAGCTCTATGGCTACACCTTC
CASSSGQELYGYTF
>TRBJ1-1|TRBV28|.|.
TGTGCCAGCAGTTGGGGGAGGGGAGGGACTGAAGCTTTCTTT
CASSWGRGGTEAFF
>TRBJ1-3|TRBV7-9|.|.
TGTGCCAGCAGCTTAGGGGGGGGTACGGCTGGAAACACCATATATTTT
CASSLGGGTAGNTIYF
>TRBJ2-5|TRBV7-9|.|few
TGTGCCAGCAGCTCCCGAGGAGGGGAAGAGACCCAGTACTTC
CASSSRGGEETQYF
>TRBJ2-7|TRBV7-9|TRBD2|.
TGTGCCAGCAGCTTAGAGGGGGGACTAGCTACCCACGAGCAGTACTTC
CASSLEGGLATHEQYF
>TRBJ2-3|TRBV15|.|.
TGTGCCACCAGCACCAGACTAGTTTCTAGCACAGATACGCAGTATTTT
CATSTRLVSSTDTQYF
>TRBJ1-2|TRBV10-3|TRBD1|.
TGTGCCATCAGCCCCAGGGACAGGGCGGCTGAAGGCTACACCTTC
CAISPRDRAAEGYTF
>TRBJ2-3|TRBV7-6|TRBD1|.
TGTGCCAGCAGCTTAGTGTTATCGGGACAGGGGGCGATCAGCACAGATACGCAGTATTTT
CASSLVLSGQGAISTDTQYF
>TRBJ1-5|TRBV5-6|.|.
TGTGCCAGCAGCTTGGCCGGCAGGCCCGGGGAGAATCAGCCCCAGCATTTT
CASSLAGRPGENQPQHF
>TRBJ2-3|TRBV4-3|TRBD2|.
TGCGCCAGCAGCCAGTATAGTAGCGGGGTTCAATATACGCAGTATTTT
CASSQYSSGVQYTQYF
>TRBJ1-2|TRBV7-3|TRBD1|once
TGTGCCAGCAGCTTAAGGCGGACAGGGGGCAATGGCTACACCTTC
CASSLRRTGGNGYTF
>TRBJ1-1|TRBV29-1|.|.
TGCAGCGTTGAAGGGTCCACAGAAGCTTTCTTT
CSVEGSTEAFF
>TRBJ1-3|TRBV19|.|once
TGTGCCAGTAGTATAGGTTGGAGCTCTGGAAACACCATATATTTT
CASSIGWSSGNTIYF
>TRBJ2-7|TRBV9|TRBD2|.
TGTGCCAGCAGCGCTTCTAGCGGGGGGGTCCTCGAGCAGTACTTC
CASSASSGGVLEQYF
>TRBJ1-5|TRBV7-2|.|.
TGTGCCAGCAGCACGACAGTTTTTAGCAATCAGCCCCAGCATTTT
CASSTTVFSNQPQHF
>TRBJ2-2|TRBV7-2|TRBD2|.
TGTGCCAGCAGCCTAAGGCGGGGGGCCACCGGGGAGCTGTTTTTT
CASSLRRGATGELFF
>TRBJ1-1|TRBV18|.|few
TGTGCCAGCTCAGGCCAGGAGAACACTGAAGCTTTCTTT
CASSGQENTEAFF
>TRBJ2-3|TRBV10-3|TRBD1|.
TGTGCCATCAACCGGGACAGGGTAACAGATACGCAGTATTTT
CAINRDRVTDTQYF
>TRBJ1-2|TRBV28|TRBD1|once
TGTGCCAGCAGGTCACAGGGGGCAATGTATGGCTACACCTTC
CASRSQGAMYGYTF
>TRBJ2-7|TRBV4-2|TRBD1|.
TGTGCCAGCAGCCAAGAGAGCCTGACAGGGCTCAGATACGAGCAGTACTTC
CASSQESLTGLRYEQYF
>TRBJ1-2|TRBV4-2|.|few
TGTGCCAGCAGCCAAGATCAGGGTCGGGGCTACACCTTC
CASSQDQGRGYTF
>TRBJ2-7|TRBV5-6|.|.
TGTGCCAGCAGCTTATTGAGGGTCTCCTACGAGCAGTACTTC
CASSLLRVSYEQYF
>TRBJ1-4|TRBV18|.|.
TGTGCCAGCTACGGTACAACTAATGAAAAACTGTTTTTT
CASYGTTNEKLFF
>TRBJ2-2|TRBV10-3|TRBD1|.
TGTGCCCTCAGCCCTACAGGGGGAGACACCGGGGAGCTGTTTTTT
CALSPTGGDTGELFF
>TRBJ2-2|TRBV9|.|.
TGTGCCAGCAGCGTAGGAAACAGTGGACACGGGGAGCTGTTTTTT
CASSVGNSGHGELFF
>TRBJ1-4|TRBV14|TRBD1|.
TGTGCCAGCAGCCAAGCCGGGACAGGGCGAGAAAAACTGTTTTTT
CASSQAGTGREKLFF
>TRBJ2-2|TRBV7-2|TRBD2|few
TGTGCCAGCAGATTCAGCGGGGGCAGAACCACCGGGGAGCTGTTTTTT
CASRFSGGRTTGELFF
>TRBJ2-1|TRBV19|.|.
TGTGCCAGTAGTATCCCTAGCTTGGGCGATGAGCAGTTCTTC
CASSIPSLGDEQFF
>TRBJ2-7|TRBV4-3|.|.
TGCGCCAGCAGCCAAGACCGGGACAAAGGGCAGTACTTC
CASSQDRDKGQYF
>TRBJ2-7|TRBV5-1|.|once
TGCGCCAGCAGCTTGTCCAGCGAGGTTTCCTACGAGCAGTACTTC
CASSLSSEVSYEQYF
>TRBJ1-1|TRBV5-6|TRBD1|.
TGTGCCAGCAGCTTGGAGGGGGCGGAAGCTTTCTTT
CASSLEGAEAFF
>TRBJ2-5|TRBV28|TRBD2|.
TGTGCCAGCAGTTTACTAGCGGTTAAAGAGACCCAGTACTTC
CASSLLAVKETQYF
>TRBJ2-7|TRBV13|TRBD1|.
TGTGCCAGCAGCCTCCGAGGACAGGGCCACGAGCAGTACTTC
CASSLRGQGHEQYF
>TRBJ2-7|TRBV27|.|.
TGTGCCAGCAGTTTTCAGGGCCTATCCTACGAGCAGTACTTC
CASSFQGLSYEQYF
>TRBJ2-7|TRBV5-1|.|.
TGCGCCAGCAGCTTGGGGCAATTTAACAGTAACTACGAGCAGTACTTC
CASSLGQFNSNYEQYF
>TRBJ2-5|TRBV5-4|TRBD2|.
TGTGCCAGCAGCCGAATGGGACTAGCGTCCCTGGCCCAGTACTTC
CASSRMGLASLAQYF
>TRBJ2-1|TRBV7-2|TRBD2|.
TGTGCCAGCAGCTTAGGGACCCATAGCGGGGGGGAGTTCTTC
CASSLGTHSGGEFF
>TRBJ1-1|TRBV9|TRBD1|.
TGTGCCAGCAGCGTAGGACAGGGGAACACTGAAGCTTTCTTT
CASSVGQGNTEAFF
>TRBJ2-2|TRBV12-5|TRBD1|once
TGTGCTAGTGGTTTGGTACGGGCAGGGGGTAGTACCGGGGAGCTGTTTTTT
CASGLVRAGGSTGELFF
>TRBJ2-1|TRBV15|TRBD2|.
TGTGCCACCAGCAGGACACTTAGCGGGGGGGCTGGTGAGCAGTTCTTC
CATSRTLSGGAGEQFF
>TRBJ2-5|TRBV21-1|.|.
TGTGCCAGCAGCAGGACAGGCATAGAGACCCAGTACTTC
CASSRTGIETQYF
>TRBJ2-7|TRBV14|.|.
TGTGCCAGCAGCCCGACGCCGGGGGAGCAGTACTTC
CASSPTPGEQYF
>TRBJ2-1|TRBV6-4|TRBD1|.
TGTGCCAGCAGTGACTCGACAGGGGGCAATGAGCAGTTCTTC
CASSDSTGGNEQFF